Sequencing of this T cell receptor beta chain was carried out in a study of radiotherapy plus CTLA-4 blockade in lung cancer. Trimming removed 4 bases from V and 8 bases from J; junction bases left unmatched: 10. Germline loops: CDR1 SGHDN, CDR2 FVKESK. The CDR3 is 15 amino acids. Study outcomes and limitations: Some TCR clones had been derived from tumors. These clones expanded in peripheral blood after radiotherapy plus ipilimumab.

About this clone itself: Its specificity is unknown.

The method was immunoSEQ multiplex PCR; TCRdb's version includes in-frame clones alone and lacks a portion of them. The repertoire holds fewer than 65,000 clones, with about 77% as singletons. This specimen was peripheral blood, taken from a patient treated with radiotherapy plus ipilimumab. The TCR comes from a human donor with non-small cell lung cancer whose response to radiotherapy plus ipilimumab could not be evaluated. This chain joins TRBV14 and TRBJ2-1; 8 bases align to TRBD1. CDR3 in amino acids: CASSPWTGLNDEQFF. The CDR3 coding sequence is TGTGCCAGCAGCCCATGGACAGGGTTGAACGATGAGCAGTTCTTC.